The sequence of this T cell receptor (beta chain) was determined in a study of OX40 agonist ivuxolimab in advanced cancers. About the research overall: The patients' treatment was ivuxolimab, an agonistic anti-OX40 (CD134) antibody. Patient treatment consisted of intravenous ivuxolimab administration every 2 weeks at 0.01 to 10 mg/kg.

This clone has a handful of counts. The trim removed 1 base at V and 9 bases at J, leaving 3 bases unmatched. Germline V gene lookup returns CDR1 SEHNR and CDR2 FQNEAQ (reference sequence). The length of the CDR3 is 14 residues. Generated by immunoSEQ multiplex PCR, the TCRdb table keeps only in-frame clones and is missing some. This sample has 45,000 to 50,000 clones, with approximately 91% found just once. The sequencing used CD4+ or CD8+ T cells sorted from blood, collected in a trial of the OX40 agonist ivuxolimab. The chain couples TRBV7-9 to TRBJ1-6; 7 nucleotides match TRBD1. The sequence came from an adult with an advanced solid tumor such as melanoma, head and neck, liver or kidney cancer. The CDR3 coding sequence is TGTGCCAGCAGCTTAGGACAGGGAATTTCACCCCTCCACTTT. Translating gives CASSLGQGISPLHF.